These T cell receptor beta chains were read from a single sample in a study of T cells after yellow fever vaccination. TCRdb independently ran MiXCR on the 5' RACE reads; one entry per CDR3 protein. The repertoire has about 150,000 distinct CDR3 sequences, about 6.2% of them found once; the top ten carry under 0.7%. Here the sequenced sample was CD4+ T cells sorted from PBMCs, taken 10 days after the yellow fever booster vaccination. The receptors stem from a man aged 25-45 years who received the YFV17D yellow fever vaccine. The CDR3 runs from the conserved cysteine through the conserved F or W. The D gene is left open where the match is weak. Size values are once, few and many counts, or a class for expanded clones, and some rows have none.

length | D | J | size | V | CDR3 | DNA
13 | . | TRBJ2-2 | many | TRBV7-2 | CASNLGSTGELFF | TGTGCCAGCAACTTAGGGAGCACCGGGGAGCTGTTTTTT
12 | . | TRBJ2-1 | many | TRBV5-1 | CASSLGLNEQFF | TGCGCCAGCAGCCTGGGTCTCAATGAGCAGTTCTTC
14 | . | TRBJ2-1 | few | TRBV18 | CASSIGARYNEQFF | TGTGCCAGCTCAATCGGGGCTAGATACAATGAGCAGTTCTTC
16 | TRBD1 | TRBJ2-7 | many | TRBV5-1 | CASSTFKGQETYEQYF | TGCGCCAGCAGCACCTTCAAGGGACAGGAGACCTACGAGCAGTACTTC
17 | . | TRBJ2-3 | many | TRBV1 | CTSSQDPTSGSTDTQYF | TGCACCAGCAGCCAAGACCCGACTAGCGGGAGCACAGATACGCAGTATTTT
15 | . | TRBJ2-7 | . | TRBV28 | CASSLGATTAYEQYF | TGTGCCAGCAGTTTAGGGGCCACGACAGCCTACGAGCAGTACTTC
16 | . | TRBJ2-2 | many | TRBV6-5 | CASSYVGGFNTGELFF | TGTGCCAGCAGTTACGTCGGGGGCTTCAACACCGGGGAGCTGTTTTTT
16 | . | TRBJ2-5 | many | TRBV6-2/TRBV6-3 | CASSSPRGGFQETQYF | TGTGCCAGCAGTTCCCCCCGTGGGGGGTTTCAAGAGACCCAGTACTTC
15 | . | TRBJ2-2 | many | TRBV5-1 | CASSQTREYTGELFF | TGCGCCAGCAGTCAAACTCGGGAATATACCGGGGAGCTGTTTTTT
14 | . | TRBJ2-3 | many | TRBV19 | CASTLRRVTDTQYF | TGTGCCAGTACCCTACGACGGGTTACGGATACGCAGTATTTT
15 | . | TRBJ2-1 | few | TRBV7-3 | CASSLGSWAGNEQFF | TGTGCCAGCAGCTTAGGATCGTGGGCGGGAAATGAGCAGTTCTTC
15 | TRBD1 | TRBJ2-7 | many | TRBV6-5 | CASSYRDRGTYEQYF | TGTGCCAGCAGTTATCGGGACAGGGGGACCTACGAGCAGTACTTC
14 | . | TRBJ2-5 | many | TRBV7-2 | CASSPGPSQETQYF | TGTGCCAGCAGCCCAGGACCAAGCCAAGAGACCCAGTACTTC
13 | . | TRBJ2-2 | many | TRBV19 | CASSMPETGELFF | TGTGCCAGTAGTATGCCTGAAACCGGGGAGCTGTTTTTT
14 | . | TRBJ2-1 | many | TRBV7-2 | CASAERAPYEEQFF | TGTGCCAGCGCCGAGCGGGCCCCTTACGAAGAGCAGTTCTTC
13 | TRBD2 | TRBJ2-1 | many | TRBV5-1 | CASSLKAGVEQFF | TGCGCCAGCAGCCTGAAAGCGGGAGTTGAGCAGTTCTTC
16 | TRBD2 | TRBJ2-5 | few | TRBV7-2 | CASSFAAGGGGETQYF | TGTGCCAGCAGCTTCGCGGCGGGGGGGGGAGGGGAGACCCAGTACTTC
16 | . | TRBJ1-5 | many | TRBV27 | CASSSRDGYSNQPQHF | TGTGCCAGCAGTTCCCGGGACGGATATAGCAATCAGCCCCAGCATTTT
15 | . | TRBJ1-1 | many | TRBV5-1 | CASSLAGAANTEAFF | TGCGCCAGCAGCTTGGCCGGCGCAGCGAACACTGAAGCTTTCTTT
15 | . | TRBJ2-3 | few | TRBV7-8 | CASSLSGASGDTQYF | TGTGCCAGCAGCTTGTCGGGGGCTAGCGGCGATACGCAGTATTTT
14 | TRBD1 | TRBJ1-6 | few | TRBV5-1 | CASSSQGAGSPLHF | TGCGCCAGCAGCTCACAGGGGGCTGGATCACCCCTCCACTTT
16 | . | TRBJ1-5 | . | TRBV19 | CASSIFSGVGNQPQHF | TGTGCCAGTAGTATTTTCTCCGGAGTGGGCAATCAGCCCCAGCATTTT
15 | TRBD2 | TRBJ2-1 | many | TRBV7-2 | CASSPSTSGYNEQFF | TGTGCCAGCAGCCCGTCGACTAGCGGGTACAATGAGCAGTTCTTC
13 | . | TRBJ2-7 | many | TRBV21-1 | CASSAGRDYEQYF | TGTGCCAGCAGCGCCGGCCGGGACTACGAGCAGTACTTC
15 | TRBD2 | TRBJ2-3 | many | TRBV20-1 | CSATTLAGYTDTQYF | TGCAGTGCTACCACCCTAGCGGGGTACACAGATACGCAGTATTTT
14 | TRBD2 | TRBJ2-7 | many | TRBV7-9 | CASSRTSGSYEQYF | TGTGCCAGCAGCCGGACTAGCGGGAGCTACGAGCAGTACTTC
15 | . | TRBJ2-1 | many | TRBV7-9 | CASSPLTGPGGEQFF | TGTGCCAGCAGCCCCCTGACTGGCCCGGGCGGTGAGCAGTTCTTC
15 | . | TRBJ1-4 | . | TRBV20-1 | CCASVPGSSREKLFF | TGCTGTGCTAGTGTACCGGGGTCGTCGAGGGAAAAACTGTTTTTT
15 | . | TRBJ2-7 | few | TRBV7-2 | CASSPPGGSEREQYF | TGTGCCAGCAGCCCCCCTGGCGGTAGCGAACGCGAGCAGTACTTC
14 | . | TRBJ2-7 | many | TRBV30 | CAWTLVGDRYEQYF | TGTGCCTGGACCCTGGTGGGGGATCGGTACGAGCAGTACTTC
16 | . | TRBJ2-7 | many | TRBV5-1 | CASSPWLAQSSYEQYF | TGCGCCAGCAGCCCTTGGCTAGCGCAGAGCTCCTACGAGCAGTACTTC
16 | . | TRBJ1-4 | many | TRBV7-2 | CASSLSPLGNNEKLFF | TGTGCCAGCAGCTTGAGCCCCCTCGGAAATAATGAAAAACTGTTTTTT
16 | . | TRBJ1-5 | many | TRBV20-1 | CSARGQEWGRNQPQHF | TGCAGTGCTAGAGGACAGGAATGGGGGCGCAATCAGCCCCAGCATTTT
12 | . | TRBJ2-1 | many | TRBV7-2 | CASSLVSYEQFF | TGTGCCAGCAGCTTAGTTTCCTATGAGCAGTTCTTC
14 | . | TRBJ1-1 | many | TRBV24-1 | CATSDLPAGTGAFF | TGTGCCACCAGTGACCTCCCCGCAGGTACGGGCGCTTTCTTT
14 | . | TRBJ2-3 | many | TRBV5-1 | CASSWTASTDTQYF | TGCGCCAGCAGCTGGACAGCTAGCACAGATACGCAGTATTTT
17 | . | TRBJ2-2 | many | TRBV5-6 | CASSPLFGGSGTGELFF | TGTGCCAGCAGCCCCCTCTTCGGAGGGAGTGGAACCGGGGAGCTGTTTTTT
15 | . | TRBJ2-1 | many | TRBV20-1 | CSARLGAAPYNEQFF | TGCAGTGCTCGCTTGGGAGCGGCCCCCTACAATGAGCAGTTCTTC
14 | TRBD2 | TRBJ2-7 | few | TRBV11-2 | CASSFGGGTYEQYF | TGTGCCAGCAGCTTTGGGGGAGGGACCTACGAGCAGTACTTC
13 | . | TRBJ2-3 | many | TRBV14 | CASSLALADTQYF | TGTGCCAGCAGCCTGGCGCTGGCTGATACGCAGTATTTT
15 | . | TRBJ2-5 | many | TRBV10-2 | CASSEGPPRRATQYF | TGCGCCAGCAGTGAGGGACCACCCCGCAGGGCGACCCAGTACTTC
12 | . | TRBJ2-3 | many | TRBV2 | CASSSEGRTQYF | TGTGCCAGCAGCTCCGAGGGGCGGACGCAGTATTTT
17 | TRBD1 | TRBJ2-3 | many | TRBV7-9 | CASSSSGTALSTDTQYF | TGTGCCAGCAGCTCTTCCGGGACAGCCTTAAGCACAGATACGCAGTATTTT
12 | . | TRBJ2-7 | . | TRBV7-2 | CASKRDNYEQYF | TGTGCCAGCAAGCGGGACAACTACGAGCAGTACTTC
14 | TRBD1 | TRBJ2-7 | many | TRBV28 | CASSTGGRSYEQYF | TGTGCCAGCAGTACAGGGGGGCGATCCTACGAGCAGTACTTC
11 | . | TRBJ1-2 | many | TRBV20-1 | CSASLGDGYTF | TGCAGTGCTAGTTTGGGGGATGGCTACACCTTC
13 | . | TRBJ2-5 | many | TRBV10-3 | CAIRGTPQETQYF | TGTGCCATCAGGGGGACCCCTCAAGAGACCCAGTACTTC
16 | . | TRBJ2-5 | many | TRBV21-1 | CASSRIATSGTVAQYF | TGTGCCAGCAGCAGAATTGCGACTAGCGGAACGGTGGCCCAGTACTTC
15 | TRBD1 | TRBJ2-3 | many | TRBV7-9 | CASSLGQPAAGTQYF | TGTGCCAGCAGCTTGGGACAGCCAGCCGCCGGTACGCAGTATTTT